The 18 T cell receptor beta chains reported below all come from one sample, sequenced in a study of spatial heterogeneity in lung cancer. TCRdb analysed the 5' RACE reads with MiXCR anew, one entry per CDR3 protein. The sample comprises roughly 79,000 distinct CDR3 sequences, around 7.8% of which are singletons, and roughly 7% rests with the top ten. The time point denotes: sample taken at primary tumor resection. This specimen consisted of PBMCs, obtained at surgery. Every receptor here comes from a male donor with early-stage non-small cell lung cancer.

The chain links TRBV24-1 to TRBJ1-2; D not certain. The CDR3 runs to 9 residues. Trimming pared 12 bases from V and 6 bases from J, leaving 7 bases between. CDR1 is KGHDR, CDR2 SFDVKD, per germline. The CDR3: CAARDGYTF. The CDR3 DNA reads as TGTGCCGCCCGAGATGGCTACACCTTC.

This clonotype was observed many times. V and J are TRBV4-1 and TRBJ2-4; D unclear. The CDR3 loop spans 15 amino acids. The germline V and J ends were trimmed by 0 bases and 0 bases, with 6 bases remaining between them. Germline V gives CDR1 MGHRA, CDR2 YSYEKL. CDR3 residues: CASSQEWVAKNIQYF. As DNA, the CDR3 is TGCGCCAGCAGCCAAGAATGGGTAGCCAAAAACATTCAGTACTTC.

The J gene is TRBJ2-4, the V gene TRBV6-2 or TRBV6-3, with a weak D call TRBD2 (5 bases). The ends were cut back, 2 bases at V and 5 bases at J, with 13 bases in the middle. The CDR3 runs to 15 residues. The germline gives CDR1 MNHEY, CDR2 SVGEGT. DNA of the CDR3: TGTGCCAGCAGTTACCCCCAAAAGGGAGAAAACATTCAGTACTTC. It yields the protein CASSYPQKGENIQYF.

The chain couples TRBV19 to TRBJ2-3; 7 bases line up with TRBD1. V dropped 4 bases and J dropped 4; count of bases not matched to a gene: 2. CDR3 length: 13 amino acids. CDR1 LNHDA and CDR2 SQIVND come from the germline V gene (reference sequence). The CDR3 is CASSTTGADTQYF. In DNA form, the CDR3 reads TGTGCCAGTAGTACAACAGGGGCAGATACGCAGTATTTT.

This clonotype was found a few times. The chain couples TRBV9 to TRBJ2-1; 12 bases are a match to TRBD2. V trimming: 4 bases; J trimming: 5 bases; junction bases outside the gene matches: 10. The CDR3 runs to 17 residues. Germline V lookup: CDR1 SGDLS, CDR2 YYNGEE. For the CDR3, the DNA is TGTGCCAGCAGCCCTACTCTACTAGCGGGAGGCCACAATGAGCAGTTCTTC. Its translation: CASSPTLLAGGHNEQFF.

In its sample, this clonotype was seen many times. This sequence joins TRBV4-2 and TRBJ1-5; D is perhaps TRBD1 (5 bases). Germline V CDR1 and CDR2: LGHNA, YNFKEQ. The V end lost 3 bases, the J end lost 9 bases, and 12 bases lay between the germline ends. The CDR3 runs 13 residues. The CDR3 region is CASSQGSGTPQHF. As DNA, the CDR3 is TGTGCCAGCAGCCAGGGATCCGGGACGCCCCAGCATTTT.

In this sample, this clonotype turned up a few times. V and J are TRBV5-1 and TRBJ2-1; D possibly corresponds to TRBD1 (6 bases). Trimming pared 1 base from V and 8 bases from J, leaving 19 bases between. This CDR3 region has 16 residues. Germline V gives CDR1 SGHRS, CDR2 YFSETQ. The CDR3 DNA follows: TGCGCCAGCAGCTTGTTGGTCAGGGGAGACTTTGATGAGCAGTTCTTC. Its protein is CASSLLVRGDFDEQFF.

This clonotype was seen ten or more times. The genes are TRBV4-1 and TRBJ2-1; TRBD2 aligns across 8 bases. Germline assignment: CDR1 MGHRA and CDR2 YSYEKL. The V and J ends lost 3 bases and 8 bases, in that order; junction bases with no gene match: 6. This CDR3 comprises 14 residues. CDR3: CASSQDGRGYEQFF. The CDR3, as DNA: TGCGCCAGCAGCCAGGACGGGAGGGGGTATGAGCAGTTCTTC.

There are a few counts of this clonotype. The rearrangement uses TRBV20-1 and TRBJ2-5, with D possibly matching TRBD1 (6 bases). V dropped 4 bases and J dropped 1 base, with 10 bases sitting between them. CDR1 is DFQATT and CDR2 is SNEGSKA in the germline V gene (reference sequence). CDR3 length equals 13 residues. In nucleotides, the CDR3 is TGCAGTGCTACCGGGGACACCCAAGAGACCCAGTACTTC. Amino acids: CSATGDTQETQYF.

This clonotype was recorded a few times. The chain combines TRBV5-4 with TRBJ2-6; no reliable D call. Germline CDR1 and CDR2: SGHNT and YYREEE (reference sequence). V lost 0 bases, J lost 4 bases, and 8 bases lay in between. This CDR3 comprises 15 residues. CDR3 DNA: TGTGCCAGCAGCTTGGTAGGGCCGGGGGCCAACGTCCTGACTTTC. It is translated as CASSLVGPGANVLTF. The full variable domain, with the rest looked up from reference TRBV5-4 and TRBJ2-6, is ETGVTQSPTHLIKTRGQQVTLRCSSQSGHNTVSWYQQALGQGPQFIFQYYREEENGRGNFPPRFSGLQFPNYSSELNVNALELDDSALYLCASSLVGPGANVLTFGAGSRLTVL.

This clonotype occurred many times. The rearrangement uses TRBV2 and TRBJ1-5, with TRBD1 identical over 7 bases. V trimming: 5 bases; J trimming: 7 bases; junction bases outside the gene matches: 5. Germline V gene sequence: CDR1 SNHLY, CDR2 FYNNEI. The CDR3 extends over 13 amino acids. The CDR3 is CASSIDRDQPQHF. The CDR3 nucleotides are TGTGCCAGCAGTATAGACAGGGACCAGCCCCAGCATTTT.

There are many counts of this clonotype. The V and J genes are TRBV14 and TRBJ2-6, with a weak D call TRBD1 (6 bases). Germline V lookup: CDR1 SGHDN, CDR2 FVKESK. V was clipped by 4 bases and J by 1 base, with 8 bases between them. The length of the CDR3 is 15 residues. The chain's CDR3 is CASSPTGSGANVLTF. The CDR3 coding sequence is TGTGCCAGCAGCCCAACAGGGTCTGGGGCCAACGTCCTGACTTTC. Filled out from reference TRBV14 and TRBJ2-6, the complete variable domain reads EAGVTQFPSHSVIEKGQTVTLRCDPISGHDNLYWYRRVMGKEIKFLLHFVKESKQDESGMPNNRFLAERTGGTYSTLKVQPAELEDSGVYFCASSPTGSGANVLTFGAGSRLTVL.

The chain carries TRBV30 and TRBJ1-4; TRBD1 matches 9 bases. From germline, CDR1 is GTSNPN and CDR2 SVGIG (reference sequence). CDR3 length equals 12 residues. V trimming: 7 bases; J trimming: 8 bases; junction bases outside the gene matches: 5. The chain's CDR3 is CASGQGPEKLFF. The CDR3 bases are TGTGCCTCCGGACAGGGGCCCGAAAAACTGTTTTTT.

The table lists this clonotype with many counts. The chain carries TRBV28 and TRBJ1-6; tentative D call: TRBD1 (6 bases). V dropped 4 bases and J dropped 3 bases, with 10 bases sitting between them. Germline-derived CDR1 and CDR2 are MDHEN and SYDVKM. This CDR3 region has 15 residues. The CDR3 here is CASSSPTGYNSPLHF. The CDR3 coding sequence is TGTGCCAGCAGTTCCCCGACAGGCTATAATTCACCCCTCCACTTT.

This clonotype was detected only a few times. V is TRBV5-6 and J is TRBJ2-1, with D hard to call. V lost 0 bases to trimming and J lost 9 bases, with 13 bases between them. The CDR3 contains 14 residues. Germline-derived CDR1 and CDR2 are SGHDT and YYEEEE. The CDR3 nucleotides are TGTGCCAGCAGCTTGGCGCTAGTTATGGGTGAGCAGTTCTTC. As protein: CASSLALVMGEQFF.

This clonotype was found a few times. The J gene is TRBJ1-2, the V gene TRBV6-2 or TRBV6-3, with D uncertain. Germline-derived CDR1 and CDR2 are MNHEY and SVGEGT. The CDR3 consists of 12 residues. Deletions cut 0 bases from V and 8 bases from J, with 7 bases between. Here the CDR3 DNA reads TGTGCCAGCAGTTACTCTCTCGGGGGCTACACCTTC. Amino acids: CASSYSLGGYTF.

This clonotype has ten or more counts. The chain is built from TRBV29-1 and TRBJ1-5; D not resolved. Deletions cut 4 bases from V and 6 bases from J, with 7 bases between. The CDR3 is made up of 11 amino acids. Germline lookup yields CDR1 SQVTM and CDR2 ANQGSEA. Here the CDR3 reads CSVGDGQPQHF. The DNA for the CDR3 is TGCAGCGTTGGAGACGGTCAGCCCCAGCATTTT.

This clonotype was recorded many times. CDR3 coding DNA: TGTGCCAGCAGTCCCTCAGGGGTGGCTTTCTTT. Residues: CASSPSGVAFF. The chain has TRBV12-3 or TRBV12-4 and TRBJ1-1, with D tentatively TRBD1 (6 bases). This CDR3 has 11 amino acids. Trimming left V 5 bases short and J 11 bases short, with 12 bases between.